This TCR beta chain was recovered during a study of blood T cell repertoires in COVID-19. Profiled with immunoSEQ multiplex PCR; TCRdb holds only in-frame clones, not every one. The sample lists some 54,000 clones, around 86% occurring once. Sequenced: peripheral blood. This TCR derives from a man between 65 and 85 years old with active COVID-19.

CDR3 DNA sequence: TGTGCCAGCAGTTCGACAGGGGAATCACAGCCCCAGCATTTT. Translation gives CASSSTGESQPQHF. The chain has TRBV6-5 and TRBJ1-5; TRBD1 aligns across 8 bases. Germline V gene data show CDR1 as MNHEY and CDR2 as SVGAGI. This CDR3 region has 14 residues. J lost 7 bases, V lost 4 bases, and 6 bases had no gene match.